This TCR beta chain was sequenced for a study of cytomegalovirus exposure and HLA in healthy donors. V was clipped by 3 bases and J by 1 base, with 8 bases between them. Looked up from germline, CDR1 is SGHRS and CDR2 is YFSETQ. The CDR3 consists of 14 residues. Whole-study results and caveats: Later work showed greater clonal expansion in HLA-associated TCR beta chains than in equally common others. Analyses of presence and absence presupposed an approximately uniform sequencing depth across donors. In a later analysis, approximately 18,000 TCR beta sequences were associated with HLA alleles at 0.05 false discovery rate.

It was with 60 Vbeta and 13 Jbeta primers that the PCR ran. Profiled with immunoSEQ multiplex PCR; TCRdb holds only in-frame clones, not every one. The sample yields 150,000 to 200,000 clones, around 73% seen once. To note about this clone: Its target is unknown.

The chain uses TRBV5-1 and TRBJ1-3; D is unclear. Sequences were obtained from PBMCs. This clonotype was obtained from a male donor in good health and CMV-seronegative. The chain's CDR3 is CASSSGQSGNTIYF. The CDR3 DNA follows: TGCGCCAGCAGCTCCGGTCAATCTGGAAACACCATATATTTT.